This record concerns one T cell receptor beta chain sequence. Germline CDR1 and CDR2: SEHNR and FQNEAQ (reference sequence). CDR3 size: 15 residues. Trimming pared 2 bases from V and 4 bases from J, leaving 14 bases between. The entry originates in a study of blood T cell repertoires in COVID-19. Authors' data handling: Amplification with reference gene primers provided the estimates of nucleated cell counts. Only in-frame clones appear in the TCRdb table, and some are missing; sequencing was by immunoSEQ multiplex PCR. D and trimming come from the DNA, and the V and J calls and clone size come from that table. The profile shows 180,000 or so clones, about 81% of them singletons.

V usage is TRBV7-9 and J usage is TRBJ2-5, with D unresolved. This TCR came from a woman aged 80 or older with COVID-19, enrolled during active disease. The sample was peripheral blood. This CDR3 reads CASSLSEKRGETQYF. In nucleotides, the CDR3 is TGTGCCAGCAGCTTAAGCGAGAAGAGAGGAGAGACCCAGTACTTC.